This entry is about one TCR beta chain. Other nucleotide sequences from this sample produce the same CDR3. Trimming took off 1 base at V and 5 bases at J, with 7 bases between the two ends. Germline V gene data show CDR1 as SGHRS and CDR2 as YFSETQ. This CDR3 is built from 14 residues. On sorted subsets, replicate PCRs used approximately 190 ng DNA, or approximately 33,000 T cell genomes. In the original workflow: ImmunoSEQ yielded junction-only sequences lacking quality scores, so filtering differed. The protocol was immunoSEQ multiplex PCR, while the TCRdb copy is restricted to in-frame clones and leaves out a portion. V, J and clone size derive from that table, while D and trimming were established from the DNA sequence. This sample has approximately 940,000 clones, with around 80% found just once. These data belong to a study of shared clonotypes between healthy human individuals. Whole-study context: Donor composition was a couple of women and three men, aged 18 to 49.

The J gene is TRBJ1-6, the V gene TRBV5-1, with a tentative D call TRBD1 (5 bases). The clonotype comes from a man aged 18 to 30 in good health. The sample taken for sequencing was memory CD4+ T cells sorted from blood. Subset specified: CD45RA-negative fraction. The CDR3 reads CASSLWGDNSPLHF. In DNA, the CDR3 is TGCGCCAGCAGCTTGTGGGGGGATAATTCACCCCTCCACTTT. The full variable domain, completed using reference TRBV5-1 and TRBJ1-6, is KAGVTQTPRYLIKTRGQQVTLSCSPISGHRSVSWYQQTPGQGLQFLFEYFSETQRNKGNFPGRFSGRQFSNSRSEMNVSTLELGDSALYLCASSLWGDNSPLHFGNGTRLTVT.